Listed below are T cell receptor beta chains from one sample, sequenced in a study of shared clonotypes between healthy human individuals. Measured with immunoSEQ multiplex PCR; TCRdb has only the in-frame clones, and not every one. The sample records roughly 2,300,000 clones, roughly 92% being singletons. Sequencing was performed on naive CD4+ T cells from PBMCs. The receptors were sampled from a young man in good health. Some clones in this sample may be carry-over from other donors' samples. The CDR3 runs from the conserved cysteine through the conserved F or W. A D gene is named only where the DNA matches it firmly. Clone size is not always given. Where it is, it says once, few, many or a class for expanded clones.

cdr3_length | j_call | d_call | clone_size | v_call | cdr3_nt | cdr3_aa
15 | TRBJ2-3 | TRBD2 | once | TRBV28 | TGTGCCAGCAGTTTCGCTAGCGGATACACAGATACGCAGTATTTT | CASSFASGYTDTQYF
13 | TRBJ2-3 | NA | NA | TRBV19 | TGTGCCAGCCGGGGATGGGGCACAGATACGCAGTATTTT | CASRGWGTDTQYF
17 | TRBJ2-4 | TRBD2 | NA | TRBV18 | TGTGCCAGCTCACCATCCCTAGCGGGAAACATTGGAAACATTCAGTACTTC | CASSPSLAGNIGNIQYF
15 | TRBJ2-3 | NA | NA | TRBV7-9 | TGTGCCAGCAGCTTCGGACTGCCGGGGACAGATACGCAGTATTTT | CASSFGLPGTDTQYF
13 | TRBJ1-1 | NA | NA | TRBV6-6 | TGTGCCAGCAGTTACGGCTGGGCAGGGGAAGCTTTCTTT | CASSYGWAGEAFF
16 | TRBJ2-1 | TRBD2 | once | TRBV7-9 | TGTGCCAGCAGGACGACTGGAGCGGGAGGTCACAATGAGCAGTTCTTC | CASRTTGAGGHNEQFF
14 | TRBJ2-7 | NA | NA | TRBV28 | TGTGCCAGCAGTTTATCAGGAAGCTCCTACGAGCAGTACTTC | CASSLSGSSYEQYF
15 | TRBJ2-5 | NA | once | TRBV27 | TGTGCCAGCATCCCGACGGGGGCGCCCGGAGAGACCCAGTACTTC | CASIPTGAPGETQYF
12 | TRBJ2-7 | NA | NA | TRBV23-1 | TGCGCCAGCAGTTTCGGCTCCTACGAGCAGTACTTC | CASSFGSYEQYF
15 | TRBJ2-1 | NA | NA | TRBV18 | TGTGCCAGCTCACCGGTAAGCGGAGCCCGGGGTGAGCAGTTCTTC | CASSPVSGARGEQFF
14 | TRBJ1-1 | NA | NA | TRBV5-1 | TGCGCCAGCAGCTTGGGTGGGGCGGGCACTGAAGCTTTCTTT | CASSLGGAGTEAFF
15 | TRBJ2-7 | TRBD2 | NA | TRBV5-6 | TGTGCCAGCAGTCTCGGACTAGCGGGGGGTTACGAGCAGTACTTC | CASSLGLAGGYEQYF
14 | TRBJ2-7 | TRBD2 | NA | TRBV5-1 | TGCGCCAGCAGCCAATTTTCTAGCGGGACCGAGCAGTACTTC | CASSQFSSGTEQYF
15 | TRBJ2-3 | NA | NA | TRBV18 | TGTGCCAGCTCACTCAGTAGGGACGACACAGATACGCAGTATTTT | CASSLSRDDTDTQYF
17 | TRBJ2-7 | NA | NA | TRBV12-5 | TGTGCTAGTGGTTTGGTAAATCTCTGGGACACCTCCTACGAGCAGTACTTC | CASGLVNLWDTSYEQYF
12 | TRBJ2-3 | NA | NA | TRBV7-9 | TGTGCCTCCACGCTGGGGCCAGATACGCAGTATTTT | CASTLGPDTQYF
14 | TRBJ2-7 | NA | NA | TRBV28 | TGTGCCAGCAGTCGCCCAGGACAACGGCTCGAGCAGTACTTC | CASSRPGQRLEQYF
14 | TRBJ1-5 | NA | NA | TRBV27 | TGTGCCAGCAGTTTATCTGGAGGGAATCAGCCCCAGCATTTT | CASSLSGGNQPQHF
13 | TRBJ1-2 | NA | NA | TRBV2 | TGTGCCAGCAGTGTGTCCACTAACTATGGCTACACCTTC | CASSVSTNYGYTF
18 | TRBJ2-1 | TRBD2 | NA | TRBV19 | TGTGCCAGTAGTCTGGGGCTAGCGGGACTAAGCTCCTACAATGAGCAGTTCTTC | CASSLGLAGLSSYNEQFF
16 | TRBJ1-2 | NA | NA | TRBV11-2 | TGTGCCAGCAGCTTTATTCCGCGGAGAGAAGGGTATGGCTACACCTTC | CASSFIPRREGYGYTF
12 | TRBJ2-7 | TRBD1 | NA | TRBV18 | TGTGCCAGCTCACCACCGACAGGGGAGCAGTACTTC | CASSPPTGEQYF
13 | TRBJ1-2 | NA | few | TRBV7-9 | TGTGCCAGCAGCTTAGCCCCTGTCCCTGGCTACACCTTC | CASSLAPVPGYTF
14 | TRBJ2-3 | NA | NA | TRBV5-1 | TGCGCCAGCAGGGTTGGCTCCTACACAGATACGCAGTATTTT | CASRVGSYTDTQYF
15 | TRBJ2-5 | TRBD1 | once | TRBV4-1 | TGCGCCAGCAGCCCTGAAGACAGGGGGGTAAAGACCCAGTACTTC | CASSPEDRGVKTQYF
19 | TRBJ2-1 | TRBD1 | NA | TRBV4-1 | TGCGCCAGCAGCCACCCCGGCGGGACCCGGGACAGGACGCTAAATGAGCAGTTCTTC | CASSHPGGTRDRTLNEQFF
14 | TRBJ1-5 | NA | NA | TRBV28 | TGTGCCAGCAGTTTGGTTGGGGGCAATCAGCCCCAGCATTTT | CASSLVGGNQPQHF
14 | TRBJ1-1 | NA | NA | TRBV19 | TGTGCCAGTAGTAACTTACACCTGAACACTGAAGCTTTCTTT | CASSNLHLNTEAFF
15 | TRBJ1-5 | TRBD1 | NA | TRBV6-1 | TGTGCCAGCACCAAGGGACAGGATAGCAATCAGCCCCAGCATTTT | CASTKGQDSNQPQHF
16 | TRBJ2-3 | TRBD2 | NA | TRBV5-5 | TGTGCCAGCAGCTTGGCGGGCCTAGCGGGTGGAGGAACGCAGTATTTT | CASSLAGLAGGGTQYF
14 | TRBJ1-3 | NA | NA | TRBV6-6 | TGTGCCAGCAGTTACTCGTCTGCGGGAAACACCATATATTTT | CASSYSSAGNTIYF
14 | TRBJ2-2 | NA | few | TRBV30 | TGTGCCTGGAAAAGGACAGTGAACACCGGGGAGCTGTTTTTT | CAWKRTVNTGELFF
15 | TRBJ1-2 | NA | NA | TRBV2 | TGTGCCAGCAGTGGGGGCAGACAAGCTAACTATGGCTACACCTTC | CASSGGRQANYGYTF
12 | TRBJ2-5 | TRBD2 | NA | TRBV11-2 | TGTGCCAGCCGAGCGGGAGGAGAGACCCAGTACTTC | CASRAGGETQYF
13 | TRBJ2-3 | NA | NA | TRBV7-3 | TGTGCCAGCAGCTTAAGTTGGGGGGATACGCAGTATTTT | CASSLSWGDTQYF
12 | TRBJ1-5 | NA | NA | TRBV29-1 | TGCAGCGTTTCCGGTACGGGTCAGCCCCAGCATTTT | CSVSGTGQPQHF
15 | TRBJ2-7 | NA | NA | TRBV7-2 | TGTGCCAGCAGCTTAGTGTGGCAGTCCTCCTACGAGCAGTACTTC | CASSLVWQSSYEQYF
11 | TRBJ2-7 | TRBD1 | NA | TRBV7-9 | TGTGCCAGCAGCTCTACCGGGACAGGGATCTTC | CASSSTGTGIF
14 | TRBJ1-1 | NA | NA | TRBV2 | TGTGCCAGCAGGGGCCAGGGAGGGGGCACTGAAGCTTTCTTT | CASRGQGGGTEAFF
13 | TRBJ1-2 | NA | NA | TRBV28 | TGTGCCAGCAGAACGGGATCTTCTTATGGCTACACCTTC | CASRTGSSYGYTF
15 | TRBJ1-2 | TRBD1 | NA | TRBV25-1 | TGTGCCAGCAGTGAGTACAGGGGCGGGGGCTATGGCTACACCTTC | CASSEYRGGGYGYTF
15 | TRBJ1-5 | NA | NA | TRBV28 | TGTGCCAGCAGTCCGGGGGGGGGCTGGGACCAGCCCCAGCATTTT | CASSPGGGWDQPQHF
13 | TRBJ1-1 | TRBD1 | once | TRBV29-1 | TGCAGCGTCTGGACAGGGCTGAACACTGAAGCTTTCTTT | CSVWTGLNTEAFF
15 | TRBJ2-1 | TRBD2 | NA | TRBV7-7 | TGTGCCAGCACCCCGCTGGGACTAGCAAACAATGAGCAGTTCTTC | CASTPLGLANNEQFF
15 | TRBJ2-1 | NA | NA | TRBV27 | TGTGCCAGCAGTTTATCGTATGTCGAGGGAGGAAAGCAGTTCTTC | CASSLSYVEGGKQFF